Listed below are T cell receptor beta chains from one sample, sequenced in a study of blood T cell repertoires in COVID-19. Method: immunoSEQ multiplex PCR; TCRdb's copy keeps in-frame clones and lacks some. The repertoire consists of some 89,000 clones, with roughly four fifths occurring once and the leading ten covering more than 1%. The sequencing input was peripheral blood. The source of these receptors is a woman aged 80 or over with acute or convalescent COVID-19. The CDR3 runs from the conserved cysteine through the conserved F or W. Each record gives: V gene, J gene, CDR3 protein.

V gene: TRBV7-9
J gene: TRBJ2-3
CDR3 protein: CASSAGTSGGTDTQYF

V gene: TRBV18
J gene: TRBJ2-2
CDR3 protein: CASYPPSGNTGELFF

V gene: TRBV3-1/TRBV3-2
J gene: TRBJ1-4
CDR3 protein: CASSQAGKANEKLFF

V gene: TRBV25-1
J gene: TRBJ2-1
CDR3 protein: CASTQKHNEQFF

V gene: TRBV9
J gene: TRBJ2-2
CDR3 protein: CASSAHGGDTGELFF

V gene: TRBV18
J gene: TRBJ1-5
CDR3 protein: CASSPPGPQGNQPQHF

V gene: TRBV6-1
J gene: TRBJ1-2
CDR3 protein: CASSEAFDGSNYGYTF

V gene: TRBV4-2
J gene: TRBJ1-5
CDR3 protein: CASSQDLSGFQPQHF

V gene: TRBV20-1
J gene: TRBJ2-1
CDR3 protein: CSASLSGRQFF

V gene: TRBV7-6
J gene: TRBJ2-1
CDR3 protein: CASSFAGGAYNEQFF

V gene: TRBV4-2
J gene: TRBJ1-2
CDR3 protein: CASSQEVSAGGYTF

V gene: TRBV5-1
J gene: TRBJ2-7
CDR3 protein: CASSRGQGLYEQYF

V gene: TRBV7-2
J gene: TRBJ1-1
CDR3 protein: CASSQGQNTEAFF

V gene: TRBV19
J gene: TRBJ2-7
CDR3 protein: CASSIGGGFPYEQYF

V gene: TRBV27
J gene: TRBJ2-6
CDR3 protein: CASSLSGGANVLTF

V gene: TRBV28
J gene: TRBJ1-4
CDR3 protein: CASSFLGRVPNEKLFF

V gene: TRBV7-9
J gene: TRBJ2-1
CDR3 protein: CASSLGGTPYNEQFF

V gene: TRBV3-1/TRBV3-2
J gene: TRBJ2-2
CDR3 protein: CASSQDPRLAGALRNTGELFF